This TCR beta chain was captured in a study of molecular identifiers for immune sequencing clone quantification. The CDR3 is 15 amino acids. The junction had 2 bases not matched to a gene; V was cut back by 3 bases and J by 2 bases. Looked up from germline, CDR1 is MNHEY and CDR2 is SMNVEV (reference sequence). TCRdb redid the calling of the PCR reads with MiXCR, one entry per CDR3 protein. This sample yields hundreds of thousands of distinct CDR3 sequences, of which 25% are seen a single time; 0.75% to 0.8% belongs to the top ten. The TCR sequence derives from a human donor in good health. Some libraries in this study had Jurkat cell RNA spiked in. J is TRBJ1-1 and V is TRBV27; 11 nucleotides agree with TRBD1. The sequenced sample was naive CD8+ T cells from blood, with Jurkat cell RNA spiked in. Stated subset: FACS-sorted CD8+CD4-CCR7+CD45RA+ naive T cells. CDR3 sequence reads: CASSFGTGGNTEAFF. The CDR3 nucleotides read TGTGCCAGCAGTTTTGGGACAGGGGGTAACACTGAAGCTTTCTTT.